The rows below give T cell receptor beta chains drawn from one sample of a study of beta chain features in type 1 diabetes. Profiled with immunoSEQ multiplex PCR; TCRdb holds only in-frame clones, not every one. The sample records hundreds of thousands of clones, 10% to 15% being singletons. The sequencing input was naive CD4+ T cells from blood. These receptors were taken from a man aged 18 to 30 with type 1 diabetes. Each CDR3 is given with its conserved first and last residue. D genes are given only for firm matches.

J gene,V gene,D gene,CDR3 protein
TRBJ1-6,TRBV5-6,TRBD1,CASSPGQGGSPLHF
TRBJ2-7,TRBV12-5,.,CASGWDGQAYEQYF
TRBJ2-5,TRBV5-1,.,CASRQQETQYF
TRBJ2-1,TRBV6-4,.,CASSENEAAYNEQFF
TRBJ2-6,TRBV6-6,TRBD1,CASYPGQKSGANVLTF
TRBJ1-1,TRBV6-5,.,CASSYSRELNTEAFF
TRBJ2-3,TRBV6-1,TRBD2,CASILSGGNTDTQYF
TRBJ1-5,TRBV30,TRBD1,CAWSEGGGNQPQHF
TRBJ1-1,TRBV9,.,CASSAGLAGRAEAFF
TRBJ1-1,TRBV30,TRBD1,CAWSLRDRDTEAFF
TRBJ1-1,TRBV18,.,CASSPPKGGLHTEAFF
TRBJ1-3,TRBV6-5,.,CATRSSGNTIYF
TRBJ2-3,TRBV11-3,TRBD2,CASRTSGATDTQYF
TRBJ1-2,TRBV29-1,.,CSVPDREDYYGYTF
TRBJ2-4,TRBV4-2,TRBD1,CASSQDSGQNIQYF
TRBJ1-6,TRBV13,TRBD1,CASSHDRGLGNSPLHF
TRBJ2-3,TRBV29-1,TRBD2,CSVGPGTSGGADTQYF
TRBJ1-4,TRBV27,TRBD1,CASTPSIVQGATNEKLFF
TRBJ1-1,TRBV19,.,CASSIAVSEAFF
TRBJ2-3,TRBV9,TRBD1,CASSVSPGTGGWGTDTQYF
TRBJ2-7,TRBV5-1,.,CASSLVVRDEQYF
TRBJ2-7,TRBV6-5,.,CASSRSGTSTYEQYF
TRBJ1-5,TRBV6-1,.,CASSLTGYQPQHF
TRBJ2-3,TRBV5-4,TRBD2,CASSERLAGGPSTDTQYF
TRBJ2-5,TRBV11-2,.,CASSPGSRETQYF
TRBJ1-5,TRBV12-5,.,CASESGAEGSNQPQHF
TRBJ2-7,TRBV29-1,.,CSVGQAERGEQYF
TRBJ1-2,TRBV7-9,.,CASSRQYGYTF
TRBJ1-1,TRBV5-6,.,CASRLSMVGTEAFF
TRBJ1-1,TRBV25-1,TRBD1,CASSDPGQENTEAFF
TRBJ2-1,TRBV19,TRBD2,CARTPRFERGYNEQFF
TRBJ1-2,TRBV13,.,CASSLPTGGHGYTF
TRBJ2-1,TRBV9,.,CASSARLGGQFF
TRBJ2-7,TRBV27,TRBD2,CASSSIAGGYEQYF
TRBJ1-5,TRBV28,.,CASSLAANQPQHF
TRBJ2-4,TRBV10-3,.,CAISESGLGANIQYF
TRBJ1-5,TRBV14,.,CASSQGIFGPQHF
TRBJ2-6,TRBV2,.,CASSGDSGANVLTF
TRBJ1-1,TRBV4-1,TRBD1,CASSPTDRATEAFF
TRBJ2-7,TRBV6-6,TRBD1,CASRSGTGAYEQYF
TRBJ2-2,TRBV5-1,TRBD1,CASSPGQADTGELFF
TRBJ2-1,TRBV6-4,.,CASSDEFRNEQFF
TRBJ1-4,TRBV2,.,CASSGDGPEKLFF
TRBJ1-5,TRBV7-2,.,CASSLQWESNQPQHF
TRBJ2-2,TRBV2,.,CASSEAGTANTGELFF
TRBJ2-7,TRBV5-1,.,CASSFPEGSYEQYF
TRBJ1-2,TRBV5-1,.,CASSLDEGLYGYTF